Listed below are T cell receptor beta chains from one sample, sequenced in a study of T-cell reconstitution after alpha-beta-depleted transplantation in children. TCRdb used MiXCR to reprocess the PCR reads, holding one entry per CDR3 protein. This table holds hundreds of thousands of distinct CDR3 sequences, around 8% found once. Source: PBMCs, mostly from graft donor cells, taken 180 days after TCRalphabeta/CD19-depleted stem cell transplant. The receptor set was obtained from a male patient younger than 18 who had a stem cell transplant for acute lymphoblastic leukemia, so the T cells may come from the graft donor. The conserved cysteine and the conserved F or W are not part of the CDR3 here.

v_call,cdr3_aa
TRBV2,AGTSPPGEQY
TRBV14,ASSQEAGGTDTQY
TRBV20-1,SATLRTGLIPFSYEQY
TRBV2,ASIETYNEQF
TRBV11-3,ASSLGWAFGDTDTQY
TRBV7-8,ASNELAGDNEQF
TRBV13,ASSPPYLGAGELF
TRBV9,ASSVGGTYEQY
TRBV20-1,SATPRASGEQY
TRBV5-1,ASRGYAEEQY
TRBV7-9,ASSLDGGDLKETQY
TRBV29-1,SVARDLGDQPQH
TRBV19,ASSIEGRDEAF
TRBV12-3/TRBV12-4,ASSSRFGRHNEKLF
TRBV5-1,ASSPRRDRPYGNTIY
TRBV5-1,ASSFLLAGGTGELF
TRBV7-9,ASGEGNQPQH
TRBV5-1,ASSLGQTPYNEQF
TRBV6-6,ASRTATNEKLF
TRBV6-2/TRBV6-3,ASSRSPSSYNEQF
TRBV7-2,ASSLVPGLGPNYGYT
TRBV10-3,AINGERGAARGYT
TRBV28,ASSFRVLEQF
TRBV29-1,SAGQGSSYEQY
TRBV12-3/TRBV12-4,ASTATGGYEQY
TRBV6-5,ASSYRTGYTGELF
TRBV7-7,ASSLGTHQETQY
TRBV20-1,SPSFAQETQY
TRBV14,ASSQERVAGGPSSYNEQF
TRBV28,ASSFRPRPYNEQF
TRBV6-2/TRBV6-3,ASSYRSNTGELF
TRBV28,ATGRRSYEQY
TRBV6-5,ASSYPSEWPCSYNEQF
TRBV3-1,ASSDSGKRYEQF